The text below deals with one TCR beta chain. Its antigen remains unidentified. Sequenced by immunoSEQ multiplex PCR; TCRdb stores in-frame clones only, minus some. The sample yields 55,000 to 65,000 clones, approximately 90% seen once. Autoimmune disease history or systemic immunosuppression excluded patients. The data belong to a study of OX40 agonist ivuxolimab in advanced cancers. Looking at the study overall: Partial responses were achieved by three patients, of whom one had hepatocellular carcinoma and two had cutaneous melanoma. Study observations and caveats: The work left the antigen specificity of expanded peripheral T cells undetermined. On average, a greater number of expanded clones characterised CD8+ T cells relative to CD4+.

The CDR3 is 14 residues long. From germline, CDR1 is SGHRS and CDR2 YFSETQ. Trimming pared 4 bases from V and 8 bases from J, leaving 18 bases between. This specimen was CD4+ or CD8+ T cells sorted from blood, taken in a trial of the OX40 agonist ivuxolimab. The sequence came from an adult with an advanced solid tumor such as melanoma, head and neck, liver or kidney cancer. The V gene is TRBV5-1, the J gene TRBJ1-2; possibly TRBD1 for D (6 bases). CDR3 DNA sequence: TGCGCCAGCAGCCCCACCCGACAGGACTGGGGCTACACCTTC. It codes for CASSPTRQDWGYTF.